The 28 T cell receptor beta chains presented below share a single source sample, sequenced in a study of PD-L1 blockade in urothelial cancer. TCRdb keeps only in-frame clones here, not all; method: immunoSEQ multiplex PCR. This sample yields about 74,000 clones, of which 84% are seen a single time; about 4.7% belongs to the top ten. The sample here was PBMCs, taken around atezolizumab (anti-PD-L1) treatment. Receptor source: a man in his 70s with urothelial cancer.

The V and J genes are TRBV7-3 and TRBJ2-2; 16 positions match TRBD2. J was trimmed by 5 bases and V by 0 bases; bases with no gene match: 6. Germline V gene lookup returns CDR1 SGHTA and CDR2 FQGTGA. This CDR3 contains 19 residues. This chain's CDR3 is CASSLTGLAGGHRTGELFF. Here the CDR3 DNA reads TGTGCCAGCAGCTTAACGGGACTAGCGGGAGGGCATAGGACCGGGGAGCTGTTTTTT.

V usage is TRBV7-6 and J usage is TRBJ2-3; 7 positions match TRBD2. The V gene's germline CDR1 is SGHVS and CDR2 FNYEAQ. CDR3 length: 17 amino acids. V trimming: 2 bases; J trimming: 6 bases; junction bases outside the gene matches: 14. The CDR3 sequence: CASSLTSRRESRDTQYF. CDR3 DNA: TGTGCCAGCAGCTTAACGTCTCGGCGGGAGTCTCGGGATACGCAGTATTTT.

This clone occurred once. The J gene is TRBJ2-7, the V gene TRBV28; D may be TRBD2 (6 bases). This CDR3 spans 14 amino acids. The V and J ends lost 7 bases and 5 bases respectively, with 18 bases between them. CDR1 and CDR2 from the germline V gene are MDHEN and SYDVKM. The CDR3 loop reads CASTNSREDNEQYF. The CDR3 coding sequence is TGTGCCAGCACAAACAGCAGGGAGGATAACGAGCAGTACTTC.

The rearrangement uses TRBV10-2 and TRBJ2-7; D gene unclear. Germline V gene data show CDR1 as WSHSY and CDR2 as SAAADI. The length of the CDR3 is 13 residues. With 0 bases removed from V and 4 bases from J, the gap between germline ends came to 7 bases. The CDR3: CASSESPVYEQYF. The CDR3 bases are TGCGCCAGCAGTGAGTCCCCGGTTTACGAGCAGTACTTC.

The rearrangement links TRBV27 to TRBJ2-5, with unresolved D. V was shortened by 3 bases and J by 5 bases, with 13 bases between the two germline ends. Germline V gives CDR1 MNHEY, CDR2 SMNVEV (reference sequence). The CDR3 length is 14 residues. CDR3 amino acids: CASSFVVSRETQYF. The CDR3 region has the DNA TGTGCCAGCAGTTTTGTCGTGAGTCGGGAGACCCAGTACTTC.

V and J are TRBV28 and TRBJ2-7; TRBD2 might be the D (5 bases). Trimming removed 3 bases from V and 5 bases from J, with 23 bases in between. There are 17 residues in the CDR3. Germline V gene sequence: CDR1 MDHEN, CDR2 SYDVKM. In nucleotides, the CDR3 is TGTGCCAGCAGTTTCGCCTTCGGAGGAACACCCCCGGACGAGCAGTACTTC. Translation gives CASSFAFGGTPPDEQYF.

V and J are TRBV11-2 and TRBJ2-1; TRBD2 might be the D (6 bases). V lost 5 bases to trimming and J lost 6 bases, with 20 bases between them. CDR3 length: 16 residues. Germline V CDR1 and CDR2: SGHAT, FQNNGV. CDR3 sequence: CASSPHRTGAGNEQFF. In nucleotides, the CDR3 is TGTGCCAGCAGCCCCCATCGGACGGGAGCGGGCAATGAGCAGTTCTTC.

J is TRBJ2-3 and V is TRBV7-9; 10 positions match TRBD1. Germline CDR1 and CDR2: SEHNR and FQNEAQ (reference sequence). V lost 3 bases and J lost 10; bases outside the gene matches: 1. This CDR3 has 12 amino acids. This chain's CDR3 is CASSLGQGPQYF. DNA for the CDR3: TGTGCCAGCAGCTTGGGACAGGGGCCGCAGTATTTT.

This chain joins TRBV6-1 and TRBJ1-2; 8 nucleotides line up with TRBD1. Germline assignment: CDR1 MNHNS and CDR2 SASEGT. The junction had 10 bases not matched to a gene; V was cut back by 4 bases and J by 0 bases. The CDR3 has 17 residues. CDR3 amino acids: CASSGGRQGPTNYGYTF. In DNA form, the CDR3 reads TGTGCCAGCAGTGGGGGCCGACAGGGGCCGACTAACTATGGCTACACCTTC.

A remark on this clone: At one end, the junction sequence differs from germline, possibly due to a read error. The J gene is TRBJ2-3, the V gene TRBV19; D may correspond to TRBD1 or TRBD2 (6 bases each). The CDR3 length is 15 residues. CDR1 and CDR2 (germline): LNHDA, SQIVND (reference sequence). The CDR3 reads CASRIGGRTRATQYF. For the CDR3, the DNA is TGTGCCAGTAGGATAGGGGGGAGGACGAGGGCTACGCAGTATTTT.

CDR3 sequence: CASSLLGTGGPYEQYF. The CDR3 nucleotides are TGCGCCAGCAGCCTGCTAGGGACAGGGGGTCCCTACGAGCAGTACTTC. The chain links TRBV4-1 to TRBJ2-7; TRBD1 agrees at 11 bases. Germline V gene sequence: CDR1 MGHRA, CDR2 YSYEKL. This CDR3 comprises 16 residues. V lost 4 bases and J lost 2; bases outside the gene matches: 7.

The genes are TRBV10-2 and TRBJ1-5; the D gene is possibly TRBD1 (5 bases). CDR1 WSHSY and CDR2 SAAADI come from the germline V gene. This CDR3 has 14 amino acids. With 3 bases removed from V and 2 bases from J, the gap between germline ends came to 8 bases. The CDR3 loop reads CASSDRVRNQPQHF. CDR3 bases: TGCGCCAGCAGTGACAGGGTCCGCAATCAGCCCCAGCATTTT.

The chain employs TRBV28 and TRBJ2-1, with D unresolved. From germline, CDR1 is MDHEN and CDR2 SYDVKM. V was pared by 5 bases and J by 9 bases, with 17 bases between. The CDR3 is made up of 14 amino acids. The CDR3 spells CASSPSLVAVEQFF. The CDR3, as DNA: TGTGCCAGCAGTCCCAGCCTAGTTGCAGTTGAGCAGTTCTTC. The whole variable domain, filled in from reference TRBV28 and TRBJ2-1, reads DVKVTQSSRYLVKRTGEKVFLECVQDMDHENMFWYRQDPGLGLRLIYFSYDVKMKEKGDIPEGYSVSREKKERFSLILESASTNQTSMYLCASSPSLVAVEQFFGPGTRLTVL.

This clone has a handful of counts. The V call is TRBV28, the J call TRBJ2-7; the match to TRBD1 covers 9 bases. V gave up 10 bases and J gave up 7 bases; unmatched junction bases: 11. The CDR3 extends over 13 amino acids. Germline V CDR1 and CDR2: MDHEN, SYDVKM. The CDR3 loop reads CAISRDRVGEQYF. The CDR3 nucleotides read TGTGCCATCTCCCGGGACAGGGTAGGTGAGCAGTACTTC.

Notes on this clone: Other DNA sequences of this sample code for an identical CDR3. CDR3 nucleotides: TGCAGTGCTAGAGATCTGTACGAGCAGTACTTC. Translation: CSARDLYEQYF. The J gene is TRBJ2-7, the V gene TRBV20-1; no reliable D call. Trimming took off 0 bases at V and 4 bases at J, with 4 bases between the two ends. The CDR3 loop spans 11 amino acids. Germline V lookup: CDR1 DFQATT, CDR2 SNEGSKA (reference sequence).

This chain links TRBV9 with TRBJ1-2; 10 bases fit TRBD1. This CDR3 region has 14 residues. Per the germline V gene, CDR1 is SGDLS and CDR2 is YYNGEE. V was pared by 4 bases and J by 5 bases, with 5 bases of the junction left unmatched. CDR3: CASSLRQGAYGYTF. In DNA, the CDR3 is TGTGCCAGCAGCCTCAGACAGGGGGCTTATGGCTACACCTTC.

The CDR3 DNA follows: TGTGCCAGCAGCGTACAGGGGTGGGGCGATACGCAGTATTTT. This encodes CASSVQGWGDTQYF. J is TRBJ2-3 and V is TRBV9, with a tentative D call TRBD1 (6 bases). Germline V gene lookup returns CDR1 SGDLS and CDR2 YYNGEE. Trimming left V 1 base short and J 6 bases short, with 12 bases between. CDR3 size: 14 residues.

J is TRBJ2-5 and V is TRBV4-2, with 10 bases matching TRBD2. In germline, CDR1 is LGHNA, CDR2 YNFKEQ. The CDR3 is 16 amino acids. V dropped 0 bases and J dropped 4; count of bases not matched to a gene: 5. The CDR3 sequence: CASSQDPGLAIETQYF. The DNA for the CDR3 is TGTGCCAGCAGCCAAGACCCGGGACTAGCGATAGAGACCCAGTACTTC.

This clone was recorded a few times. V and J are TRBV6-4 and TRBJ2-1; TRBD1 agrees at 9 bases. The V and J ends lost 6 bases and 3 bases, in that order; junction bases with no gene match: 3. Germline assignment: CDR1 MRHNA and CDR2 SNTAGT. The CDR3 totals 14 residues. The CDR3 nucleotides are TGTGCCAGCAGCCCGGGACAGGGCTACAATGAGCAGTTCTTC. Translated: CASSPGQGYNEQFF.

The chain couples TRBV6-9 to TRBJ2-5; TRBD1 matches 9 bases. The CDR3 is 14 residues long. Germline V gives CDR1 MNHGY, CDR2 SVAAGI. V shed 5 bases, J shed 14 bases, and the junction held 15 bases outside the gene matches. As DNA, the CDR3 is TGTGCCAGCAGTAAGGATCGGACAGGGGAAGCCTTTTACTTC. The encoded protein is CASSKDRTGEAFYF.

The genes are TRBV30 and TRBJ1-5, with D maybe TRBD1 (6 bases). Trimming pared 2 bases from V and 4 bases from J, leaving 9 bases between. This CDR3 contains 13 residues. Germline V gene sequence: CDR1 GTSNPN, CDR2 SVGIG (reference sequence). The CDR3 reads CAWSPGANQPQHF. The CDR3 coding sequence is TGTGCCTGGAGTCCAGGGGCAAATCAGCCCCAGCATTTT.

CDR3 loop: CASSSQGELFF. In DNA, the CDR3 is TGTGCCAGCAGTTCACAGGGGGAGCTGTTTTTT. The J gene is TRBJ2-2, the V gene TRBV27, with D unclear. CDR3 length equals 11 residues. Deletions cut 4 bases from V and 8 bases from J, with 5 bases between. Germline loops: CDR1 MNHEY, CDR2 SMNVEV (reference sequence).

The chain has TRBV28 and TRBJ1-2, with D perhaps TRBD1 (5 bases). The CDR3 extends over 12 amino acids. Trimming cost V 3 bases and J 6 bases, with 8 bases left between them. The V gene's germline CDR1 is MDHEN and CDR2 SYDVKM. The CDR3 region is CASSFKGDGYTF. CDR3 bases: TGTGCCAGCAGTTTTAAAGGGGATGGCTACACCTTC.

J is TRBJ2-5 and V is TRBV7-9, with unresolved D. The germline V and J ends were trimmed by 5 bases and 4 bases, with 20 bases remaining between them. The CDR3 contains 16 residues. From germline, CDR1 is SEHNR and CDR2 FQNEAQ (reference sequence). The CDR3 coding sequence is TGTGCCAGCAGCAACCCTGCGCAAGCGTTAGGAGAGACCCAGTACTTC. As protein: CASSNPAQALGETQYF.

This chain joins TRBV19 and TRBJ2-1; 8 bases map to TRBD2. The CDR3 consists of 15 residues. Germline CDR1 reads LNHDA; CDR2 reads SQIVND (reference sequence). Germline trimming cut 7 bases from V and 0 bases from J; bases unmatched to any gene: 5. CDR3 coding DNA: TGTGCCAGTAAAAGCGGGAGAAGCTCCTACAATGAGCAGTTCTTC. This encodes CASKSGRSSYNEQFF.

The chain combines TRBV19 with TRBJ2-7; 9 nucleotides line up with TRBD1. V lost 1 base and J lost 3; bases outside the gene matches: 1. From germline, CDR1 is LNHDA and CDR2 SQIVND (reference sequence). The CDR3 totals 14 residues. The CDR3 loop reads CASSIGQGGYEQYF. The CDR3 nucleotides read TGTGCCAGTAGTATAGGACAGGGGGGCTACGAGCAGTACTTC.

The J gene is TRBJ2-7, the V gene TRBV28, with TRBD2 as a possible D gene (6 bases). Germline values: CDR1 MDHEN, CDR2 SYDVKM. The CDR3 consists of 14 residues. V lost 5 bases to trimming and J lost 2 bases, with 13 bases between them. The CDR3 protein is CASSTLGGTYEQYF. The CDR3 bases are TGTGCCAGCAGTACCCTCGGGGGTACCTACGAGCAGTACTTC.

This clone has only a few counts. This chain uses TRBV10-2 with TRBJ1-5, with unresolved D. Germline CDR1 and CDR2: WSHSY and SAAADI. The V and J ends lost 5 bases and 0 bases respectively, with 5 bases between them. CDR3 size: 13 residues. The CDR3 protein is CASSPYSNQPQHF. The CDR3 DNA sequence: TGCGCCAGCAGTCCCTATAGCAATCAGCCCCAGCATTTT.